Listed below are T cell receptor beta chains from one sample, sequenced in a study of Graves' ophthalmopathy and Graves' hyperthyroidism. One entry per CDR3 protein results from TCRdb running MiXCR on the multiplex PCR reads. The sample carries 170,000 or so distinct CDR3 sequences, about 40% recorded once. The sample was peripheral blood. The receptors were sampled from a woman in her 40s with Graves' ophthalmopathy. Both conserved end residues are trimmed from each CDR3.

V	J	CDR3
TRBV30	TRBJ2-2	AWSWRLAGTGELF
TRBV27	TRBJ1-2	ASSTGTLPLGYT
TRBV5-1	TRBJ2-5	ASSLGGQPGTGETQY
TRBV6-2/TRBV6-3	TRBJ2-7	ASSRSSEQY
TRBV13	TRBJ1-1	ASSLQTRMNTEAF
TRBV4-1	TRBJ1-5	ASSPLMSSDSNQPQH
TRBV28	TRBJ1-2	ASSLLDYGYT
TRBV11-2	TRBJ1-3	ASSLEAGISGNTIY
TRBV5-1	TRBJ2-7	ASSNADEQY
TRBV2	TRBJ2-2	ASSVAGELF
TRBV28	TRBJ2-7	ASSYTPRSSYEQY
TRBV15	TRBJ1-5	ATSIMPLDTNNQPQH
TRBV4-1	TRBJ1-2	ASSQEAGRASSYGYT
TRBV5-1	TRBJ1-1	ASSFFSGTENTEAF
TRBV20-1	TRBJ2-2	SARGGASGAGELF
TRBV19	TRBJ2-6	ASSIYPSRASGANVLT
TRBV6-1	TRBJ2-7	ASSVRTGRYEQY
TRBV20-1	TRBJ1-1	SARVGNGQGNTEAF
TRBV6-5	TRBJ2-3	ASSSRLAGTDTQY
TRBV18	TRBJ1-1	ASSPPGRNTEAF
TRBV19	TRBJ1-5	ASSIGTGSQPQH
TRBV6-1	TRBJ1-1	ASSERHSEAF
TRBV20-1	TRBJ1-2	SAYKATGFGYT
TRBV11-2	TRBJ1-2	ASSLGGQGNGYT
TRBV28	TRBJ1-6	ASSFSGADSPLH
TRBV29-1	TRBJ2-5	SVEEGRGFYEETQY
TRBV12-3/TRBV12-4	TRBJ1-5	ASSPGTGPHQPQH
TRBV6-1	TRBJ1-2	ASITGLNYGYT
TRBV7-2	TRBJ2-7	ASSVRDRGYEQY
TRBV12-3/TRBV12-4	TRBJ1-6	ASSYGSSPLH
TRBV20-1	TRBJ2-7	SAKIQDYEQY
TRBV11-2	TRBJ1-5	ASSRDSNQPQH
TRBV9	TRBJ2-2	ASSPFATGELF
TRBV7-8	TRBJ1-1	ASSLVGPGTVNTEAF
TRBV6-1	TRBJ2-7	ASSGVSGQIYEQY
TRBV6-2/TRBV6-3	TRBJ1-1	ASSYPSGTLNTEAF
TRBV6-5	TRBJ1-6	ASSSPRQGSYNSPLH
TRBV27	TRBJ2-7	ASKPGVGSSYEQY
TRBV20-1	TRBJ1-2	SASYRGYGYT
TRBV6-1	TRBJ1-1	ASSETEHTEAF
TRBV5-6	TRBJ2-7	ASSLGRARGSYEQY
TRBV28	TRBJ2-7	ASRRDRGRWEQY
TRBV20-1	TRBJ2-7	SARDPLSQLGTYEQY
TRBV12-3/TRBV12-4	TRBJ2-2	ASRSDFPAGELF
TRBV11-2	TRBJ2-5	ASSPRLVSAGETQY
TRBV6-5	TRBJ1-3	ASRPGGNTIY
TRBV11-2	TRBJ1-3	ASSFGSGKNTIY
TRBV14	TRBJ1-6	ASSQGPNSPLH
TRBV6-5	TRBJ1-5	ASRMGSQPQH
TRBV13	TRBJ2-7	ASSRKDRGDEQY
TRBV4-1	TRBJ2-7	ASSQAVGTNPYEQY
TRBV20-1	TRBJ2-7	SASTGRDHEQY